These 21 T cell receptor beta chains were sequenced from one sample in a study of T cells in Graves' hyperthyroidism and ophthalmopathy. Authors of the study amplified TCR beta CDR3 regions from RNA transcripts. The HTBI set primed first-round TCR CDR3 RT-PCR. TCRdb ran MiXCR on the multiplex PCR reads and lists one entry per CDR3 protein. Among 250,000 to 300,000 distinct CDR3 sequences listed, approximately 13% were seen once. Sequenced sample: blood. The receptors were sampled from a woman aged 40 to 50 with Graves' hyperthyroidism.

In its sample, this clonotype was seen many times. The chain joins TRBV20-1 to TRBJ2-5; 8 nucleotides line up with TRBD1. Germline trimming cut 0 bases from V and 5 bases from J; bases unmatched to any gene: 5. From germline, CDR1 is DFQATT and CDR2 SNEGSKA (reference sequence). The CDR3 contains 14 residues. CDR3 coding DNA: TGCAGTGCTAGAGATCGACAGGGGTTGGAGACCCAGTACTTC. Its translation is CSARDRQGLETQYF.

This clonotype has more than one count but fewer than ten. The V call is TRBV6-1, the J call TRBJ2-3; 10 nucleotides align to TRBD2. J was trimmed by 5 bases and V by 4 bases; bases with no gene match: 9. Germline CDR1 MNHNS, CDR2 SASEGT. The CDR3 runs to 16 residues. As DNA, the CDR3 is TGTGCCAGCAGTGTAACCAGCGGGGGGGGGGGAGATACGCAGTATTTT. Encoded protein: CASSVTSGGGGDTQYF.

V and J are TRBV18 and TRBJ1-2; D gene ambiguous. CDR3 length equals 14 residues. Germline values: CDR1 KGHSH, CDR2 LQKENI. V dropped 0 bases and J dropped 2 bases, with 7 bases sitting between them. CDR3 sequence reads: CASSPPDLNYGYTF. The CDR3 DNA sequence: TGTGCCAGCTCACCACCGGACTTAAACTATGGCTACACCTTC.

Many counts were recorded for this clonotype. The V and J genes are TRBV10-3 and TRBJ2-7; TRBD2 aligns across 11 bases. Trimming removed 7 bases from V and 4 bases from J; junction bases left unmatched: 3. The CDR3 is 13 residues long. Germline values: CDR1 ENHRY, CDR2 SYGVKD. CDR3: CAITSGRTYEQYF. CDR3 coding DNA: TGTGCCATCACTAGCGGGAGGACTTACGAGCAGTACTTC.

This clonotype has a count of ten or more. The genes are TRBV24-1 and TRBJ1-4; no reliable D call. The CDR3 loop spans 13 amino acids. The germline V and J ends were trimmed by 5 bases and 0 bases, with 3 bases remaining between them. Germline V lookup: CDR1 KGHDR, CDR2 SFDVKD. In nucleotides, the CDR3 is TGTGCCACCAGTGCTGCAACTAATGAAAAACTGTTTTTT. It is translated as CATSAATNEKLFF.

At least ten counts were recorded for this clonotype. The chain uses TRBV28 and TRBJ1-1; 11 bases align to TRBD1. The CDR3 length is 21 residues. Germline-derived CDR1 and CDR2 are MDHEN and SYDVKM. Trimming took 5 bases from V and 1 from J; bases not matched to a gene: 21. The chain's CDR3 is CASSLYLPGTGGYMGNTEAFF. CDR3 in DNA: TGTGCCAGCAGTCTATATCTCCCTGGGACAGGGGGGTATATGGGGAACACTGAAGCTTTCTTT.

This clonotype has at least ten counts. V and J are TRBV28 and TRBJ2-7; D not certain. V lost 8 bases and J lost 5, with 7 bases in between. The CDR3 extends over 10 amino acids. Germline V CDR1 and CDR2: MDHEN, SYDVKM. CDR3 region: CASGHNEQYF. The CDR3 DNA sequence: TGTGCCAGCGGTCATAACGAGCAGTACTTC.

A few counts support this clonotype. The chain is built from TRBV29-1 and TRBJ2-5; 8 bases match TRBD1. This CDR3 spans 12 amino acids. From germline, CDR1 is SQVTM and CDR2 ANQGSEA. The trim removed 5 bases at V and 4 bases at J, leaving 3 bases unmatched. The CDR3 reads CSVRTGTETQYF. The CDR3 nucleotides read TGCAGCGTTCGGACAGGGACAGAGACCCAGTACTTC. The complete variable domain, with remaining parts taken from reference TRBV29-1 and TRBJ2-5, reads SAVISQKPSRDICQRGTSLTIQCQVDSQVTMMFWYRQQPGQSLTLIATANQGSEATYESGFVIDKFPISRPNLTFSTLTVSNMSPEDSSIYLCSVRTGTETQYFGPGTRLLVL.

Ten or more counts support this clonotype. The rearrangement uses TRBV7-2 and TRBJ1-6; D unresolved. Trimming shortened V by 6 bases and J by 8 bases, and 5 bases separated the two germline ends. Germline V gene data show CDR1 as SGHTA and CDR2 as FQGNSA. CDR3 size: 11 residues. The CDR3 nucleotides are TGTGCCAGCAGTCGGGATTCACCCCTCCACTTT. This gives the protein CASSRDSPLHF.

The sample holds many counts of this clonotype. This chain uses TRBV29-1 with TRBJ2-1, with D perhaps matching TRBD2 (5 bases). Germline assignment: CDR1 SQVTM and CDR2 ANQGSEA. The CDR3 contains 13 residues. Between the trimmed V and J ends, which lost 3 bases and 0 bases, there was a span of 6 bases. The CDR3 nucleotides are TGCAGCGTTGACGGAGGCTCCTACAATGAGCAGTTCTTC. It specifies CSVDGGSYNEQFF.

This clonotype was detected ten times or more. The chain has TRBV28 and TRBJ1-2; 12 bases align to TRBD1. The V segment lost 2 bases and the J segment 8 bases; nucleotides outside the gene matches: 6. This CDR3 has 15 amino acids. Germline values: CDR1 MDHEN, CDR2 SYDVKM. DNA of the CDR3: TGTGCCAGCAGTTTAGGCTCCGGGACAGGGGGCGGCTACACCTTC. Translating it yields CASSLGSGTGGGYTF.

The chain recombines TRBV10-3 with TRBJ2-2; TRBD1 aligns across 11 bases. The V gene's germline CDR1 is ENHRY and CDR2 SYGVKD. This CDR3 comprises 16 residues. The J segment lost 7 bases and the V segment lost 3 bases, leaving 7 bases of the junction unmatched. CDR3 nucleotide sequence: TGTGCCATCAGTGAAGTGGACAGGGGGCGAGGCGGGGAGCTGTTTTTT. Its protein product is CAISEVDRGRGGELFF.

Ten or more counts support this clonotype. The chain employs TRBV29-1 and TRBJ2-7, with 9 positions matching TRBD1. In germline, CDR1 is SQVTM, CDR2 ANQGSEA. Trimming cost V 0 bases and J 3 bases; bases outside gene matches: 6. CDR3 length: 15 amino acids. The CDR3 sequence: CSVEETGTGNYEQYF. The CDR3 DNA sequence: TGCAGCGTTGAAGAGACAGGGACAGGGAACTACGAGCAGTACTTC.

At least ten counts were recorded for this clonotype. The rearrangement uses TRBV6-2 or TRBV6-3 and TRBJ2-7, with 7 bases lining up with TRBD2. CDR1 MNHEY and CDR2 SVGEGT come from the germline V gene. The CDR3 has 15 residues. The junction had 11 bases not matched to a gene; V was cut back by 6 bases and J by 3 bases. The CDR3 coding sequence is TGTGCCAGCAGCCCGACCGGGACTATTGTCTACGAGCAGTACTTC. Protein product: CASSPTGTIVYEQYF.

This clonotype was found a few times. The chain couples TRBV10-1 to TRBJ2-3; D gene ambiguous. CDR1 and CDR2 from the germline V gene are WNHNN and SYGVQD (reference sequence). Trimming removed 5 bases from V and 2 bases from J, with 11 bases in between. The CDR3 has 14 residues. The CDR3 nucleotides read TGCGCCAGCAGTTTCGGGCCAAACACAGATACGCAGTATTTT. It codes for CASSFGPNTDTQYF.

This clonotype occurred a few times. The chain joins TRBV6-1 to TRBJ1-1; D is perhaps TRBD1 (5 bases). This CDR3 comprises 13 residues. V dropped 10 bases and J dropped 0 bases, with 12 bases sitting between them. Germline assignment: CDR1 MNHNS and CDR2 SASEGT. CDR3 sequence: CAIMGGLNTEAFF. The DNA for the CDR3 is TGTGCCATCATGGGGGGACTGAACACTGAAGCTTTCTTT.

The chain joins TRBV20-1 to TRBJ2-7; TRBD2 agrees at 9 bases. This CDR3 has 16 residues. V shed 5 bases, J shed 4 bases, and the junction held 15 bases outside the gene matches. Germline lookup yields CDR1 DFQATT and CDR2 SNEGSKA (reference sequence). The CDR3 region has the DNA TGCAGTGCTCGCAACACCAGGGGACTAGCATCTTACGAGCAGTACTTC. This codes for CSARNTRGLASYEQYF.

This clonotype was picked up many times. The chain combines TRBV20-1 with TRBJ1-1; D is ambiguous. V lost 3 bases, J lost 10 bases, and 18 bases lay in between. CDR1 and CDR2 from the germline V gene are DFQATT and SNEGSKA (reference sequence). The CDR3 runs 13 residues. The CDR3 loop reads CSASEMTGSRAFF. CDR3 nucleotides: TGCAGTGCTAGCGAAATGACCGGGTCCCGAGCTTTCTTT.

This clonotype has a count of ten or more. The chain recombines TRBV5-1 with TRBJ2-3, with TRBD2 matching 7 bases. The germline V gene encodes CDR1 SGHRS and CDR2 YFSETQ. J gave up 3 bases and V 4 bases, and 5 bases lay outside the gene matches. The CDR3 has 14 amino acids. CDR3 DNA: TGCGCCAGCAGCCTGGCGGGACTAACAGATACGCAGTATTTT. It codes for CASSLAGLTDTQYF.

This clonotype has ten or more counts. V gene TRBV20-1 combines with J gene TRBJ2-5, with unresolved D. Looked up from germline, CDR1 is DFQATT and CDR2 is SNEGSKA (reference sequence). The CDR3 is made up of 11 amino acids. Trimming took 4 bases from V and 0 from J, leaving 3 bases between them. CDR3 sequence: CSATNQETQYF. CDR3 DNA: TGCAGTGCTACTAACCAAGAGACCCAGTACTTC.

This clonotype showed up just a few times. The rearrangement links TRBV18 to TRBJ1-2; 12 bases line up with TRBD1. CDR3 length: 15 residues. Unmatched junction bases numbered 5, after V lost 3 bases and J lost 6 bases. Germline CDR1 is KGHSH and CDR2 is LQKENI. The CDR3 DNA reads as TGTGCCAGCTCACCGGGACAGGGGGCGTATAATGGCTACACCTTC. It yields the protein CASSPGQGAYNGYTF.